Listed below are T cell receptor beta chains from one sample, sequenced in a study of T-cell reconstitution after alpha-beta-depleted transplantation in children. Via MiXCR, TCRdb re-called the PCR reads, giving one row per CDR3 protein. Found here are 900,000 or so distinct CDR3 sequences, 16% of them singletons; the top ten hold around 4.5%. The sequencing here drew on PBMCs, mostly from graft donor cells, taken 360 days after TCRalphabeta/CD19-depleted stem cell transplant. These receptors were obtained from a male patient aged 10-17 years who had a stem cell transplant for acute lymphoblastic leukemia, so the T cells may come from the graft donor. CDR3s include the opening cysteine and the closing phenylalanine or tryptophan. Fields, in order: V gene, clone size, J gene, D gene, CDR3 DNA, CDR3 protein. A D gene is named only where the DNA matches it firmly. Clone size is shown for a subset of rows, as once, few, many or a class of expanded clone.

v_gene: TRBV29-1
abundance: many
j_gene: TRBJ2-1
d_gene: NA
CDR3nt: TGCAGCGTTGTAGGGCAGACCTACAATGAGCAGTTCTTC
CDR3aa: CSVVGQTYNEQFF

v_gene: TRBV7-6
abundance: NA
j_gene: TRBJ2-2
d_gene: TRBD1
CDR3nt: TGTGCCAGCACTAAGACGACAGGGGACGGGGAGCTGTTTTTT
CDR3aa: CASTKTTGDGELFF

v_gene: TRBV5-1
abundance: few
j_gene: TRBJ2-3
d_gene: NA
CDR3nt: TGCGCCAGCAGCTTCCCTGGGCTTCCGAGCACAGATACGCAGTATTTT
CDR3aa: CASSFPGLPSTDTQYF

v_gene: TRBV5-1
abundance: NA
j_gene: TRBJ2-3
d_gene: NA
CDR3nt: TGCGCCAGCAGCTTGGCCCTGGCAGATACGCAGTATTTT
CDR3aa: CASSLALADTQYF

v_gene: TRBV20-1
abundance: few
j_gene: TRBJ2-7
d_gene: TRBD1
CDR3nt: TGCAGTGCTAGCCGGGGACAGGGTCACCACGAGCAGTACTTC
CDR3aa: CSASRGQGHHEQYF

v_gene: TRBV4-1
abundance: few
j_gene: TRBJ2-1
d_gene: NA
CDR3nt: TGCGCCAGCAGCCAAGTATTAGACCGACGCCAGTTCTTC
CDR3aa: CASSQVLDRRQFF

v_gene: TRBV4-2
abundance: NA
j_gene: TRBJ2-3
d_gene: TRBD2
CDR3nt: TGTGCCAGCAGCCCGACTAGCGGGAGGGCAGCGGATACGCAGTATTTT
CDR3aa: CASSPTSGRAADTQYF

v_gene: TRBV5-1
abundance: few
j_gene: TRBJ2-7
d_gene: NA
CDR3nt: TGCGCCAGCTTCCCCCGGAGAGGGGCCTACGAGCAGTACTTC
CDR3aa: CASFPRRGAYEQYF

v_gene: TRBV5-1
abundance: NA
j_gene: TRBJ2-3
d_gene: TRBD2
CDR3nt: TGCGCCAGCGCCCCAGCGGGAGGGCCGTTAGATACGCAGTATTTT
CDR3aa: CASAPAGGPLDTQYF

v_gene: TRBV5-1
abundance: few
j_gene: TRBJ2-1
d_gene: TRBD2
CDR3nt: TGCGCCAGCAGCTCCTTCCCTAGCGGGAGTGAGTACAATGAGCAGTTCTTC
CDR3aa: CASSSFPSGSEYNEQFF

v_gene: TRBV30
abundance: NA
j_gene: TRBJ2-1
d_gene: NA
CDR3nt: TGTGCCTGGAGTGCTACTCAGGGTAGGCAGTTCTTC
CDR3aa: CAWSATQGRQFF

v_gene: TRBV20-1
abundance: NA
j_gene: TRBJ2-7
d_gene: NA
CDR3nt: TGCAGTGCTAGAGCATCTCATGGTTTGACCTACGAGCAGTACTTC
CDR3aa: CSARASHGLTYEQYF

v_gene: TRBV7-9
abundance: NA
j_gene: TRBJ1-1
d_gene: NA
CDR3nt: TGTGCCAGCAGCCCAGTCCTGACGTCGCGCACTGAAGCTTTCTTT
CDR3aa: CASSPVLTSRTEAFF

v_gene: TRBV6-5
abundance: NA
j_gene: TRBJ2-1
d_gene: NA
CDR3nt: TGTGCCAGCAGTTACTCGTTCGGACAGTTCAGCTCCTACAATGAGCAGTTCTTC
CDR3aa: CASSYSFGQFSSYNEQFF

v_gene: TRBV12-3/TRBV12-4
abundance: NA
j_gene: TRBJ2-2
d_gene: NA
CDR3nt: TGTGCCAGCAGTTTAAGGCTAGCGAGCACCGGGGAGCTGTTTTTT
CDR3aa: CASSLRLASTGELFF

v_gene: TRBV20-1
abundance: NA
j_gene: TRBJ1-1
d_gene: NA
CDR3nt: TGCAGTGCTAGAGATCGCCAAGCTACCATGAAAGCTTTCTTT
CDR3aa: CSARDRQATMKAFF

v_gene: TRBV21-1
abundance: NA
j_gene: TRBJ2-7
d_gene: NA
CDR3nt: TGTGCCAGCAGCAAATTGGGACTAGCGGACTTGTACGAGCAGTACTTC
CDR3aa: CASSKLGLADLYEQYF

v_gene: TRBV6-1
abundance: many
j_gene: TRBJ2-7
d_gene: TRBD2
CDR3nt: TGTGCCAGATCAAAGCGGGAGGGCCGCTACGAGCAGTACTTC
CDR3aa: CARSKREGRYEQYF

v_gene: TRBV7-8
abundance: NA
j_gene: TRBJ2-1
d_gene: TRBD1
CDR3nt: TGTGCCAGCAGCCCTCACAGGGGACACAATGAGCAGTTCTTC
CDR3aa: CASSPHRGHNEQFF

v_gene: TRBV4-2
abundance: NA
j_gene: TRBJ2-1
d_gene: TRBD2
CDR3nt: TGTGCCAGCAGCCCAGAGCTAGCGGGAGGTTCCAATGAGCAGTTCTTC
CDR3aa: CASSPELAGGSNEQFF

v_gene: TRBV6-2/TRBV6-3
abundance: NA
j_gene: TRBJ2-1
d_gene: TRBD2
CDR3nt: TGTGCCAGCAGTTACTCGTCCTGGACTAGCGGGAGTATACAGTTCTTC
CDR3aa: CASSYSSWTSGSIQFF

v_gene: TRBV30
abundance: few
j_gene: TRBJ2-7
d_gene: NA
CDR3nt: TGTGCCTGGAGTGCCCTCGACAGGCCCTGCTTC
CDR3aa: CAWSALDRPCF

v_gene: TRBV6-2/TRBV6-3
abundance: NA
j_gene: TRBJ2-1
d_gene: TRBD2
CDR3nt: TGTGCCAGCAGTTACGTACTAGCGGGAGGAGGGGCCTACAATGAGCAGTTCTTC
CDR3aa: CASSYVLAGGGAYNEQFF

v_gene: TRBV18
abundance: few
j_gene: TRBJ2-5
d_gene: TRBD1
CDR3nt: TGTGCCAGTCTTCGGACAGGGGGGTCCCAAGAGACCCAGTACTTC
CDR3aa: CASLRTGGSQETQYF

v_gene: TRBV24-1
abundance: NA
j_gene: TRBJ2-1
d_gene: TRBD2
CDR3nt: TGTGCCACCAGTGATCCGCGACTAGCGGGAGATCGGAATGAGCAGTTCTTC
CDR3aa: CATSDPRLAGDRNEQFF

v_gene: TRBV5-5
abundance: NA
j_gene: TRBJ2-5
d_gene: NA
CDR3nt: TGTGCCAGCAGCTTCGGACATACCCAAGAGACCCAGTACTTC
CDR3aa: CASSFGHTQETQYF

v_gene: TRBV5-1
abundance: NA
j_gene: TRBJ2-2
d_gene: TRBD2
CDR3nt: TGCGCCAGCAGCTTGGCTAGCGGGAGCACCGGGGAGCTGTTTTTT
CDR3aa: CASSLASGSTGELFF

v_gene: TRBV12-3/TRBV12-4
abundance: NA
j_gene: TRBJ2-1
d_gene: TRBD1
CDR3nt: TGTGCCAGCAGCCCTTTTAGGGCCCGGGACAGGGGGGGAGTTGAGCAGTTCTTC
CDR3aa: CASSPFRARDRGGVEQFF

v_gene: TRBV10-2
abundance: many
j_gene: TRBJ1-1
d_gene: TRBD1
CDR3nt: TGCGCCAGCGTCACAGGGGCTGAAGCTTTCTTT
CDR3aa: CASVTGAEAFF

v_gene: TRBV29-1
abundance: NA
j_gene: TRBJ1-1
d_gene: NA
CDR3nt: TGCAGCGTGACTCCAGGTAACACTGAAGCTTTCTTT
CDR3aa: CSVTPGNTEAFF

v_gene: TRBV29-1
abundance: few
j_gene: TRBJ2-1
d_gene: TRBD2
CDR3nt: TGCAGCGTTCCCCAGGGCGGGAGTGAGCGCCATGAGCAGTTCTTC
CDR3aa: CSVPQGGSERHEQFF

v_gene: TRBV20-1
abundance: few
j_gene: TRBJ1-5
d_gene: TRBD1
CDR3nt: TGCAGTGCTAAAGACAGGGAGAGGCCCCAGCATTTT
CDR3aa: CSAKDRERPQHF

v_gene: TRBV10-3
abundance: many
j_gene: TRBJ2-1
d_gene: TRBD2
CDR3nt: TGTGCCATCAGAGAAACGGGAGGGCGCTACAATGAGCAGTTCTTC
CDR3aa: CAIRETGGRYNEQFF

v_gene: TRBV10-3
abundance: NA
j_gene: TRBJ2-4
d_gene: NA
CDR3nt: TGTGCCATCAGCCCCGGAGAGATAGCCAAAAACATTCAGTACTTC
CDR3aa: CAISPGEIAKNIQYF

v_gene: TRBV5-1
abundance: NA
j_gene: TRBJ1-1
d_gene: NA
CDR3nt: TGCGCCAGCAGCTTGGAGGGGTACGATGAAGCTTTCTTT
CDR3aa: CASSLEGYDEAFF

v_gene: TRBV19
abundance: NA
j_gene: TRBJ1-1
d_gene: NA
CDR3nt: TGTGCCAGTAGTGCCGCACAGGTATTGACTGAAGCTTTCTTT
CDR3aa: CASSAAQVLTEAFF

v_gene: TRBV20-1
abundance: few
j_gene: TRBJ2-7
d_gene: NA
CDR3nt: TGCAGTGGGGGGTCGATGAGGGTCTCCTACGAGCAGTACTTC
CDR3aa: CSGGSMRVSYEQYF

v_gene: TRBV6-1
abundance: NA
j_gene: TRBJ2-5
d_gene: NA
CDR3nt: TGTGCCAGCAGTCCACCACGAGGTTTAGGGGAGACCCAGTACTTC
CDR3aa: CASSPPRGLGETQYF

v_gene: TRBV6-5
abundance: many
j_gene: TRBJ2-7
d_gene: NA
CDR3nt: TGTGCCAGCAGTTACGCTTCCCCGGGCTACGAGCAGTACTTC
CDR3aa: CASSYASPGYEQYF

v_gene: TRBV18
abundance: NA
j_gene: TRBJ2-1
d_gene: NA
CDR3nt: TGTGCCAGCTCACCAACGGGCGGGTTAAGCTCCTACAATGAGCAGTTCTTC
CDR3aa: CASSPTGGLSSYNEQFF

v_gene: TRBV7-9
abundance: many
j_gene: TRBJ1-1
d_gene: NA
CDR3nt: TGTGCCAGCAGCTTAAAACAGGGTGAAGCTTTCTTT
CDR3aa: CASSLKQGEAFF

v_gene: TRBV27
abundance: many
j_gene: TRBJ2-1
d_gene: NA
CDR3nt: TGTGCCAGCAGTCCACAAAGGGGGAGGAATGAGCAGTTCTTC
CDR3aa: CASSPQRGRNEQFF

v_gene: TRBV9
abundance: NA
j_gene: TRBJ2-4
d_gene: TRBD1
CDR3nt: TGTGCCAGCAGCGCCGACAGGGGAGCCAAAAACATTCAGTACTTC
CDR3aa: CASSADRGAKNIQYF

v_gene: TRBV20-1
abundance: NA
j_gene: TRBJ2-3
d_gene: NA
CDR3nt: TGCAGTGCTAGATCTAGACACACTAGCACAGATACGCAGTATTTT
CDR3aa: CSARSRHTSTDTQYF

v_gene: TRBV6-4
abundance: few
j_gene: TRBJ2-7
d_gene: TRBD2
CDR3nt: TGTGCCAGCAGTGCGGGACTAGCGGGATTCCACGAGCAGTACTTC
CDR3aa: CASSAGLAGFHEQYF

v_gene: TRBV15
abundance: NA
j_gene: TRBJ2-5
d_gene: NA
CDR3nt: TGTGCCACCACACACCGCCGGGGGCCGGAGACCCAGTACTTC
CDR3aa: CATTHRRGPETQYF

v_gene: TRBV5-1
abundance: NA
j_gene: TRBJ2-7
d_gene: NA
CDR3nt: TGCGCCAGCAGCCCGGGGACGTCAACCTCCTACGAGCAGTACTTC
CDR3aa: CASSPGTSTSYEQYF

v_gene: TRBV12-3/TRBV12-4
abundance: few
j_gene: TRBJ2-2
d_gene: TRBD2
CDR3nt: TGTGCCAGCAGTCGCGGACTAGCCTTAGTTTCCGGGGAGCTGTTTTTT
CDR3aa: CASSRGLALVSGELFF

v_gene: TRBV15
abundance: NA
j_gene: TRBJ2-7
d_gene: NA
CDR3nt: TGTGCCACCTGCAGAGATCGAGGGGCCTACGAGCAGTACTTC
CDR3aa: CATCRDRGAYEQYF

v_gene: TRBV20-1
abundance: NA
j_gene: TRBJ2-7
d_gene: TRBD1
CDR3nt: TGCAGTGCTAGAGAATGGGACAGGGGGTCCTACGAGCAGTACTTC
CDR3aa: CSAREWDRGSYEQYF

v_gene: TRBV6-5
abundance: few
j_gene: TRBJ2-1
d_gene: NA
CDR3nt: TGTGCCAGCAGTTTGGTGGCCCAAAGCTCCTACAATGAGCAGTTCTTC
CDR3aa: CASSLVAQSSYNEQFF

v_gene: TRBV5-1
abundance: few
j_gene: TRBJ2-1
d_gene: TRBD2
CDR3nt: TGCGCCAGCAGCTTGGAGGGACTAGGACATGAGCAGTTCTTC
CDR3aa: CASSLEGLGHEQFF